Sequencing of this TCR beta chain was carried out in a study of control samples from healthy donors and cancer patients. Here immunoSEQ multiplex PCR was the method, and the copy in TCRdb shows in-frame clones only, minus some. The data hold about 120,000 clones, with approximately 92% observed a single time. This CDR3 spans 16 amino acids. The V end lost 4 bases, the J end lost 8 bases, and 18 bases lay between the germline ends. CDR1 is SGHDN, CDR2 FVKESK, per germline. The chain recombines TRBV14 with TRBJ1-6; the D gene is possibly TRBD1 (6 bases). The sequence was obtained from an elderly man with head and neck cancer. The sequencing input was PBMCs. The CDR3 coding sequence is TGTGCCAGCAGCCCCGAGGTGACAGCAGGGGATTCACCCCTCCACTTT. Its protein is CASSPEVTAGDSPLHF.